Listed below are T cell receptor beta chains from one sample, sequenced in a study of cytomegalovirus exposure and HLA in healthy donors. The protocol was immunoSEQ multiplex PCR, while the TCRdb copy is restricted to in-frame clones and leaves out a portion. This sample yields 85,000 to 90,000 clones, of which about 96% are seen a single time; over 0.7% belongs to the top ten. Sequencing input: PBMCs. These receptors originate from a young man in good health and CMV-seronegative. The CDR3 runs from the conserved cysteine through the conserved F or W. The D gene is left open where the match is weak. Size values are once, few and many counts, or a class for expanded clones, and some rows have none.

d_call: TRBD1
j_call: TRBJ1-2
clone_size: -
v_call: TRBV18
cdr3_aa: CASSPTGDYGYTF
cdr3_nt: TGTGCCAGCTCACCGACAGGGGACTATGGCTACACCTTC

d_call: -
j_call: TRBJ2-5
clone_size: -
v_call: TRBV28
cdr3_aa: CASSAFSSVAEEPPAKTQYF
cdr3_nt: TGTGCCAGCAGTGCATTTAGTTCAGTTGCAGAGGAACCCCCCGCAAAGACCCAGTACTTC

d_call: -
j_call: TRBJ1-5
clone_size: -
v_call: TRBV7-9
cdr3_aa: CASSLGGGNQPQHF
cdr3_nt: TGTGCCAGCAGCTTAGGAGGTGGCAATCAGCCCCAGCATTTT

d_call: TRBD1
j_call: TRBJ2-7
clone_size: -
v_call: TRBV7-2
cdr3_aa: CASSQTGATYEQYF
cdr3_nt: TGTGCCAGCAGCCAAACAGGGGCGACCTACGAGCAGTACTTC

d_call: TRBD1
j_call: TRBJ1-1
clone_size: -
v_call: TRBV18
cdr3_aa: CASSRDRGGTEAFF
cdr3_nt: TGTGCCAGCTCACGGGACAGGGGAGGCACTGAAGCTTTCTTT

d_call: -
j_call: TRBJ2-3
clone_size: once
v_call: TRBV10-2
cdr3_aa: CASSESLGGRGTQYF
cdr3_nt: TGCGCCAGCAGTGAGTCGTTGGGGGGGCGAGGTACGCAGTATTTT

d_call: -
j_call: TRBJ2-1
clone_size: -
v_call: TRBV12-5
cdr3_aa: CASGLVLKESSSYNEQFF
cdr3_nt: TGTGCTAGTGGTTTGGTACTGAAGGAGTCGAGCTCCTACAATGAGCAGTTCTTC

d_call: -
j_call: TRBJ1-3
clone_size: once
v_call: TRBV28
cdr3_aa: CASTTIQGSGNTIYF
cdr3_nt: TGTGCCAGCACTACAATTCAGGGCTCTGGAAACACCATATATTTT

d_call: -
j_call: TRBJ1-3
clone_size: -
v_call: TRBV2
cdr3_aa: CASLGRTGNTIYF
cdr3_nt: TGTGCCAGCTTGGGGCGAACTGGAAACACCATATATTTT

d_call: -
j_call: TRBJ2-7
clone_size: -
v_call: TRBV18
cdr3_aa: CASSPGTPYGDSYEQYF
cdr3_nt: TGTGCCAGCTCACCCGGGACACCCTATGGGGACTCCTACGAGCAGTACTTC

d_call: TRBD1
j_call: TRBJ2-1
clone_size: -
v_call: TRBV5-8
cdr3_aa: CASSLGRGLNEQFF
cdr3_nt: TGTGCCAGCAGCTTGGGCAGGGGGCTCAATGAGCAGTTCTTC

d_call: TRBD1
j_call: TRBJ2-3
clone_size: -
v_call: TRBV6-1
cdr3_aa: CASSQDRGITDTQYF
cdr3_nt: TGTGCCAGCAGTCAGGACAGGGGAATCACAGATACGCAGTATTTT

d_call: -
j_call: TRBJ1-2
clone_size: -
v_call: TRBV29-1
cdr3_aa: CSVWASSGIGYTF
cdr3_nt: TGCAGCGTTTGGGCATCCAGTGGCATTGGCTACACCTTC

d_call: -
j_call: TRBJ1-4
clone_size: -
v_call: TRBV6-6
cdr3_aa: CASSTRGGAEKLFF
cdr3_nt: TGTGCCAGCAGTACCCGGGGGGGTGCTGAAAAACTGTTTTTT

d_call: -
j_call: TRBJ1-3
clone_size: once
v_call: TRBV5-5
cdr3_aa: CASSFSSGNTIYF
cdr3_nt: TGTGCCAGCAGCTTCAGCTCTGGAAACACCATATATTTT

d_call: -
j_call: TRBJ2-7
clone_size: -
v_call: TRBV27
cdr3_aa: CASSGLGTFSYEQYF
cdr3_nt: TGTGCCAGCAGTGGTCTGGGGACATTCTCCTACGAGCAGTACTTC

d_call: -
j_call: TRBJ2-7
clone_size: -
v_call: TRBV25-1
cdr3_aa: CASSGLAYEQYF
cdr3_nt: TGTGCCAGCAGTGGTCTAGCTTACGAGCAGTACTTC

d_call: -
j_call: TRBJ2-1
clone_size: -
v_call: TRBV6-1
cdr3_aa: CASSAQSQSYNEQFF
cdr3_nt: TGTGCCAGCAGTGCACAGAGTCAATCCTACAATGAGCAGTTCTTC

d_call: -
j_call: TRBJ1-2
clone_size: -
v_call: TRBV30
cdr3_aa: CAWQGGVYDYTF
cdr3_nt: TGTGCCTGGCAAGGGGGAGTATACGACTACACCTTC

d_call: TRBD2
j_call: TRBJ2-5
clone_size: -
v_call: TRBV10-1
cdr3_aa: CASSALTSGEEETQYF
cdr3_nt: TGCGCCAGCAGTGCATTAACTAGCGGAGAGGAAGAGACCCAGTACTTC

d_call: TRBD1
j_call: TRBJ1-1
clone_size: -
v_call: TRBV7-9
cdr3_aa: CASSLRDSSTEAFF
cdr3_nt: TGTGCCAGCAGCTTACGGGACAGCTCGACTGAAGCTTTCTTT

d_call: -
j_call: TRBJ2-7
clone_size: once
v_call: TRBV6-1
cdr3_aa: CASSPQGFLYEQYF
cdr3_nt: TGTGCCAGCAGTCCACAGGGTTTTCTCTACGAGCAGTACTTC

d_call: -
j_call: TRBJ1-1
clone_size: -
v_call: TRBV7-9
cdr3_aa: CASSFGGGSTEAFF
cdr3_nt: TGTGCCAGCAGCTTTGGGGGGGGGAGCACTGAAGCTTTCTTT

d_call: -
j_call: TRBJ1-2
clone_size: -
v_call: TRBV27
cdr3_aa: CASRLTGSYYGYTF
cdr3_nt: TGTGCCAGCAGACTCACCGGGAGCTACTATGGCTACACCTTC

d_call: TRBD1
j_call: TRBJ2-1
clone_size: -
v_call: TRBV11-2
cdr3_aa: CASRRTGGRNEQFF
cdr3_nt: TGTGCCAGCAGGAGAACAGGGGGGAGAAATGAGCAGTTCTTC

d_call: TRBD1
j_call: TRBJ1-1
clone_size: -
v_call: TRBV6-4
cdr3_aa: CASSGDRGYIFDTEAFF
cdr3_nt: TGTGCCAGCAGTGGGGACAGGGGCTATATTTTCGACACTGAAGCTTTCTTT

d_call: -
j_call: TRBJ2-2
clone_size: -
v_call: TRBV11-2
cdr3_aa: CASSSRTDTGELFF
cdr3_nt: TGTGCCAGCAGCTCCCGGACAGATACCGGGGAGCTGTTTTTT

d_call: -
j_call: TRBJ2-4
clone_size: -
v_call: TRBV7-2
cdr3_aa: CASSFIRDFPNIQYF
cdr3_nt: TGTGCCAGCAGCTTCATACGGGACTTCCCAAACATTCAGTACTTC